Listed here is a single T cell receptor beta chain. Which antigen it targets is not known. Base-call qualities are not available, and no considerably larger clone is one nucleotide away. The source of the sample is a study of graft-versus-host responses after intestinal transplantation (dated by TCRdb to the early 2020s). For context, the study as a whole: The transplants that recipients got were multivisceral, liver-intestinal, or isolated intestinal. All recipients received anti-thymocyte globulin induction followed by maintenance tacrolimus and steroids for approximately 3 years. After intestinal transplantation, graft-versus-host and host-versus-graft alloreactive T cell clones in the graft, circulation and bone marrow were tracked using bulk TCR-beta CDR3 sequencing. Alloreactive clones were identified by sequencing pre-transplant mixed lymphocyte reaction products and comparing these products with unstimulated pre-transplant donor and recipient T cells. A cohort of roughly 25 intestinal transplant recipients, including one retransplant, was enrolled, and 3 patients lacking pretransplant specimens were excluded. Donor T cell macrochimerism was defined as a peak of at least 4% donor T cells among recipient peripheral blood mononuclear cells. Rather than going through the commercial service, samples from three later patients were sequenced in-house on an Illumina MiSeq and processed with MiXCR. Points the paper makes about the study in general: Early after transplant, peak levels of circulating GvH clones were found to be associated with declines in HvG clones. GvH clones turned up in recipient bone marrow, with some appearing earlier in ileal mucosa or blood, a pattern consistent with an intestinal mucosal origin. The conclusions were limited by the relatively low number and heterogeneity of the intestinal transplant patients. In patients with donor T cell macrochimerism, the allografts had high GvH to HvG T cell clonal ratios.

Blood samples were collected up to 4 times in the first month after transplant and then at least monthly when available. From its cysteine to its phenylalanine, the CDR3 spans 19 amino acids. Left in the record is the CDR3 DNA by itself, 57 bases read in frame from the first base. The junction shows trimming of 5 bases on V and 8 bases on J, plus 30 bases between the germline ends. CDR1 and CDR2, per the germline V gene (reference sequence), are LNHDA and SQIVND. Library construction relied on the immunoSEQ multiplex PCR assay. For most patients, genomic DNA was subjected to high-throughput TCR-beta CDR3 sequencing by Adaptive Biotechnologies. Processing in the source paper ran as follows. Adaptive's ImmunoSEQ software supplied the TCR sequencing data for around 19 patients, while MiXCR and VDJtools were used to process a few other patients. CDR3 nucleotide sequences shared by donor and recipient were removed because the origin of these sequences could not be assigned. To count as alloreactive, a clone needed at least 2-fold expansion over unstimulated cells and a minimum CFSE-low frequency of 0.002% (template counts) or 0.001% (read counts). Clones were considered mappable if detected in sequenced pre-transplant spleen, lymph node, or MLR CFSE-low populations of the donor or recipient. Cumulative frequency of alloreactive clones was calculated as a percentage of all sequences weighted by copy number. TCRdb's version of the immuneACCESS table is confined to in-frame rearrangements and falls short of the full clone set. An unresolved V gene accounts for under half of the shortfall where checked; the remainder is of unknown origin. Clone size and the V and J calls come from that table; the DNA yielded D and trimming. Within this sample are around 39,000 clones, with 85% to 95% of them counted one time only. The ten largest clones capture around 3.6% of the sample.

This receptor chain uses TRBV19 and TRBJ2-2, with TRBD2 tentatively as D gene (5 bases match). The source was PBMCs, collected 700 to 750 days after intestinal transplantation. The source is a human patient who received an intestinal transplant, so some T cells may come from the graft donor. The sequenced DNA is TGTGCCAGTAGTCCACGCGGACTCGGAGGCCCAATGGCCCGGGGGGAGCTGTTTTTT. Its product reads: CASSPRGLGGPMARGELFF.